This T cell receptor (beta chain) was captured by sequencing in a study of cytomegalovirus exposure and HLA in healthy donors. A multiplex PCR was run with 60 Vbeta primers and 13 Jbeta primers. Clones were read by immunoSEQ multiplex PCR, and TCRdb kept only the in-frame ones, dropping some. The repertoire consists of 110,000 to 150,000 clones, with over 60% occurring once and the leading ten covering less than 2%. With 2 bases removed from V and 1 base from J, the gap between germline ends came to 15 bases. CDR3 length equals 17 residues. Germline-derived CDR1 and CDR2 are SEHNR and FQNEAQ (reference sequence).

The chain uses TRBV7-9 and TRBJ2-1, with D possibly being TRBD2 (5 bases). This clonotype originated in a woman aged 25-40 years in good health and CMV-seronegative. The sequenced sample was PBMCs. The CDR3 coding sequence is TGTGCCAGCAGCTTACCCGTTGCGGGTGTATCCTACAATGAGCAGTTCTTC. Translated: CASSLPVAGVSYNEQFF. The full variable domain, rest sourced from reference TRBV7-9 and TRBJ2-1, is DTGVSQNPRHKITKRGQNVTFRCDPISEHNRLYWYRQTLGQGPEFLTYFQNEAQLEKSRLLSDRFSAERPKGSFSTLEIQRTEQGDSAMYLCASSLPVAGVSYNEQFFGPGTRLTVL.